What follows are 17 T cell receptor beta chains derived from one specimen sequenced in a study of blood T cell repertoires in COVID-19. Sequenced by immunoSEQ multiplex PCR; TCRdb stores in-frame clones only, minus some. Of about 200,000 clones listed, 84% are singletons. Material for sequencing was peripheral blood. The receptors stem from a human donor in a cohort sampled during active COVID-19.

This clone appeared a few times. The rearrangement joins TRBV6-5 to TRBJ2-7, with TRBD2 matching 9 bases. Unmatched junction bases numbered 3, after V lost 1 base and J lost 2 bases. This CDR3 region has 15 residues. The germline CDR1 and CDR2 sequences are MNHEY and SVGAGI. The CDR3 is CASSYFSGSPYEQYF. The CDR3, as DNA: TGTGCCAGCAGTTACTTTAGCGGGAGCCCCTACGAGCAGTACTTC.

The chain employs TRBV4-1 and TRBJ2-7, with TRBD2 as a possible D gene (6 bases). Germline V gives CDR1 MGHRA, CDR2 YSYEKL. This CDR3 has 14 amino acids. V shed 3 bases and J shed 7 bases, with 16 bases lying between them. CDR3 region: CASSQTRGEREQYF. The DNA of the CDR3 is TGCGCCAGCAGCCAGACTAGGGGTGAAAGAGAGCAGTACTTC.

The chain combines TRBV29-1 with TRBJ1-2, with D uncertain. The ends were cut back, 3 bases at V and 3 bases at J, with 11 bases in the middle. The CDR3 has 13 residues. Germline loops: CDR1 SQVTM, CDR2 ANQGSEA. CDR3 sequence reads: CSVDGVLDYGYTF. CDR3 DNA sequence: TGCAGCGTTGACGGGGTTCTCGACTATGGCTACACCTTC.

In its sample, this clone was seen a few times. The rearrangement links TRBV30 to TRBJ2-5; D unclear. Between the trimmed V and J ends, which lost 7 bases and 0 bases, there was a span of 12 bases. The CDR3 length is 13 residues. Germline V gives CDR1 GTSNPN, CDR2 SVGIG (reference sequence). CDR3 sequence: CASSYSNQETQYF. For the CDR3, the DNA is TGTGCCTCGTCTTATAGCAACCAAGAGACCCAGTACTTC.

This chain connects TRBV19 to TRBJ2-7; D possibly corresponds to TRBD2 (5 bases). CDR3 length: 13 amino acids. Deletions cut 5 bases from V and 6 bases from J, with 14 bases between. The germline CDR1 and CDR2 sequences are LNHDA and SQIVND (reference sequence). The chain's CDR3 is CASSRLATAEQYF. DNA for the CDR3: TGTGCCAGTAGTCGTCTAGCCACGGCCGAGCAGTACTTC.

This rearrangement joins TRBV5-4 to TRBJ1-4; 7 bases match TRBD1. The CDR3 has 15 amino acids. Germline CDR1 is SGHNT and CDR2 is YYREEE (reference sequence). V dropped 4 bases and J dropped 7; count of bases not matched to a gene: 10. CDR3 bases: TGTGCCAGCAGCCCGGGGGACAGAGCGGGTGAAAAACTGTTTTTT. As protein: CASSPGDRAGEKLFF.

The chain combines TRBV27 with TRBJ1-5; unclear D gene. The ends were cut back, 2 bases at V and 1 base at J, with 6 bases in the middle. This CDR3 region has 14 residues. Germline-derived CDR1 and CDR2 are MNHEY and SMNVEV (reference sequence). The CDR3 bases are TGTGCCAGCAGTTTAGGGCAGAGCAATCAGCCCCAGCATTTT. Residues: CASSLGQSNQPQHF.

The chain has TRBV27 and TRBJ1-6; D remains unclear. This CDR3 has 21 residues. V was pared by 0 bases and J by 5 bases, with 26 bases between. Germline V gene lookup returns CDR1 MNHEY and CDR2 SMNVEV (reference sequence). The CDR3 DNA reads as TGTGCCAGCAGTTTATCCACAGTGTTGCGTTTCGATATGCCTGATAATTCACCCCTCCACTTT. This codes for CASSLSTVLRFDMPDNSPLHF.

The chain employs TRBV6-4 and TRBJ2-1; 8 bases map to TRBD2. The V segment lost 2 bases and the J segment 2 bases; nucleotides outside the gene matches: 5. This CDR3 is 16 amino acids long. Germline CDR1 MRHNA, CDR2 SNTAGT. The CDR3 reads CASSDDAGGPYNEQFF. The CDR3 DNA sequence: TGTGCCAGCAGTGACGACGCGGGAGGCCCCTACAATGAGCAGTTCTTC.

The rearrangement uses TRBV9 and TRBJ2-7, with TRBD2 identical over 10 bases. Germline loops: CDR1 SGDLS, CDR2 YYNGEE. The CDR3 sequence is 17 residues long. Trimming at V came to 4 bases and at J to 5 bases, leaving 15 bases not matched to a gene. This chain's CDR3 is CASSLEGAGGPSDEQYF. Here the CDR3 DNA reads TGTGCCAGCAGCTTAGAGGGAGCGGGAGGGCCGTCCGACGAGCAGTACTTC.

The table lists this clone with many counts. V is TRBV30 and J is TRBJ2-1, with 7 bases identical to TRBD2. Germline loops: CDR1 GTSNPN, CDR2 SVGIG (reference sequence). V lost 5 bases to trimming and J lost 5 bases; unmatched junction nucleotides: 3. The CDR3 contains 12 residues. This CDR3 is CAWGGVNNEQFF. In DNA form, the CDR3 reads TGTGCCTGGGGGGGGGTGAACAATGAGCAGTTCTTC. Together with reference TRBV30 and TRBJ2-1, the CDR3 gives the full variable domain: SQTIHQWPATLVQPVGSPLSLECTVEGTSNPNLYWYRQAAGRGLQLLFYSVGIGQISSEVPQNLSASRPQDRQFILSSKKLLLSDSGFYLCAWGGVNNEQFFGPGTRLTVL.

Of note for this clone: The junction departs from germline at one end; a sequencing error may be responsible. CDR3 in DNA: TGTGCTAGCAGCTTTACCGGGGGCCAAGAGACCCAGTACTTC. Translated: CASSFTGGQETQYF. This sequence joins TRBV7-7 and TRBJ2-5, with D possibly matching TRBD2 (6 bases). Germline V gives CDR1 SSHAT, CDR2 FNYEAQ (reference sequence). This CDR3 is built from 14 residues.

V usage is TRBV6-6 and J usage is TRBJ2-7; weak D call: TRBD2 (6 bases). Trimming took off 7 bases at V and 2 bases at J, with 6 bases between the two ends. The CDR3 spans 11 residues. Germline V gene data show CDR1 as MNHNY and CDR2 as SVGAGI (reference sequence). The CDR3 DNA reads as TGTGCCAGCACGGGAGCCTACGAGCAGTACTTC. It translates to CASTGAYEQYF.

The chain couples TRBV10-3 to TRBJ1-2; tentatively, D is TRBD1 (5 bases). V dropped 3 bases and J dropped 4 bases, with 15 bases sitting between them. The CDR3 sequence is 15 residues long. Germline V gene data show CDR1 as ENHRY and CDR2 as SYGVKD. The CDR3 here is CAISEVGGTTYGYTF. CDR3 in DNA: TGTGCCATCAGTGAAGTGGGGGGGACGACCTATGGCTACACCTTC.

The chain employs TRBV5-6 and TRBJ2-7, with 9 positions matching TRBD1. Germline V gene lookup returns CDR1 SGHDT and CDR2 YYEEEE. The ends lost 3 bases at V and 4 bases at J; junction bases unmatched: 5. The CDR3 extends over 14 amino acids. CDR3 DNA: TGTGCCAGCAGCTCGACGGACAGGGGATACGAGCAGTACTTC. Translation gives CASSSTDRGYEQYF.

The chain joins TRBV18 to TRBJ2-3; 7 positions agree with TRBD2. CDR3 length: 15 residues. Trimming removed 0 bases from V and 3 bases from J; junction bases left unmatched: 3. Germline V gene data show CDR1 as KGHSH and CDR2 as LQKENI. CDR3 DNA: TGTGCCAGCTCACCACCGGGGAGGGTGACAGATACGCAGTATTTT. Amino acids: CASSPPGRVTDTQYF.

This chain connects TRBV6-2 or TRBV6-3 to TRBJ2-7; a weak D match, TRBD1 (6 bases). CDR1 MNHEY and CDR2 SVGEGT come from the germline V gene. This CDR3 is 18 amino acids long. The V and J ends lost 5 bases and 2 bases respectively, with 25 bases between them. CDR3 amino acids: CASSPSDRLAEVTYEQYF. The CDR3 nucleotides are TGTGCCAGCAGTCCCTCGGACAGATTAGCTGAGGTAACCTACGAGCAGTACTTC.